This T cell receptor (beta chain) appears in the sequencing data of a study of radiotherapy plus CTLA-4 blockade in lung cancer. Study as a whole: Objective responses were observed in around 17% of patients, and disease control was achieved by over 30%. Study-wide points: TCR clones of tumor origin grew in blood after radiotherapy plus ipilimumab. Reports state that early shifts in blood T cell clones, with interferon-beta, best predicted response.

The CDR3 runs 17 residues. CDR1 and CDR2 (germline): SGHTS, YDEGEE. Trimming removed 0 bases from V and 3 bases from J, with 17 bases in between. Those with chemo-refractory metastatic non-small-cell lung cancer were treated with focal radiation combined with CTLA-4 blockade using ipilimumab. In regard to this clone: The antigen remains undetermined.

The protocol was immunoSEQ multiplex PCR, while the TCRdb copy is restricted to in-frame clones and leaves out a portion. Of tens of thousands of clones detected, 70% to 80% appear once; the ten largest clones hold 9.8%. This chain uses TRBV5-8 with TRBJ2-3; D is possibly TRBD2 (5 bases). The source is a human donor with non-small cell lung cancer who had stable disease on radiotherapy plus ipilimumab. The specimen was peripheral blood, collected from a patient treated with radiotherapy plus ipilimumab. The CDR3 spells CASSLGSGASPTDTQYF. The CDR3 nucleotides read TGTGCCAGCAGCTTGGGAAGCGGTGCCAGTCCAACAGATACGCAGTATTTT.